The clone carrying this T cell receptor beta chain was seen only a few times. The entry originates in a study of type 1 regulatory T cells. At the level of the study: T-allo10 is a Tr1-enriched, alloantigen-specific CD4 T cell product made in vitro.

TCRdb re-called the reads with MiXCR, one entry per CDR3 protein. The repertoire holds approximately 90,000 distinct CDR3 sequences, roughly 31% seen once, with less than 2.5% in the top ten. Germline assignment: CDR1 MNHEY and CDR2 SVGAGI. The trim removed 6 bases at V and 4 bases at J, leaving 5 bases unmatched. This CDR3 is built from 15 residues. This sequence was found in a human donor in good health. Material for sequencing was CD4+ T cells, either the whole sample or a sorted fraction (not recorded which). The chain joins TRBV6-5 to TRBJ1-3; 11 positions match TRBD1. CDR3 bases: TGTGCCAGCAGCTCGGACAGGGGGCGAGGAAACACCATATATTTT. This sequence encodes CASSSDRGRGNTIYF.